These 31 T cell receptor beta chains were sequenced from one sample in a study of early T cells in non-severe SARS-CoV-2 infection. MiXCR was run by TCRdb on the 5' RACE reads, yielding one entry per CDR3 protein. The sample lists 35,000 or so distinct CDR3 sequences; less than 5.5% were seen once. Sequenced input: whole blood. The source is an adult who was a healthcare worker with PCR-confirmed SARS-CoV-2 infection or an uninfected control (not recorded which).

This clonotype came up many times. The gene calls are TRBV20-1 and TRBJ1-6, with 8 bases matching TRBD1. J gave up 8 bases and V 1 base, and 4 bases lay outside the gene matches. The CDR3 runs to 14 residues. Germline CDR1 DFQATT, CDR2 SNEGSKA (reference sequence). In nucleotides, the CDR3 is TGCAGTGCTAGAGTTCCAGGGGGCTATTCACCCCTCCACTTT. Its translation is CSARVPGGYSPLHF.

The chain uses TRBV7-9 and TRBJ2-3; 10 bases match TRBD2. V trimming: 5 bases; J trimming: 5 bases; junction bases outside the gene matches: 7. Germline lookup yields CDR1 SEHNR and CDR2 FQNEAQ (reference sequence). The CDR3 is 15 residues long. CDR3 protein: CASSPSGGAGDTQYF. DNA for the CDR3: TGTGCCAGCAGCCCCAGCGGGGGGGCCGGAGATACGCAGTATTTT.

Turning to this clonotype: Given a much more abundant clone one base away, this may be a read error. The CDR3 region is CASSQGSNYGYTF. CDR3 DNA sequence: TGTGCCAGCAGCCAGGGATCTAACTATGGCTACACCTTC. The genes are TRBV6-5 and TRBJ1-2, with D possibly matching TRBD1 (5 bases). This CDR3 comprises 13 residues. V gave up 6 bases and J gave up 0 bases, with 8 bases separating them. Germline V gene sequence: CDR1 MNHEY, CDR2 SVGAGI.

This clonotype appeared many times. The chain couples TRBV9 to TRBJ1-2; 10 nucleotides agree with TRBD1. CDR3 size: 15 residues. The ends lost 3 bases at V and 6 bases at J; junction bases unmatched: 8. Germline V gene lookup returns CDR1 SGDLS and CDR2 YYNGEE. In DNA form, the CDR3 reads TGTGCCAGCAGCGCCTGGACAGGGGGATGGAATGGCTACACCTTC. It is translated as CASSAWTGGWNGYTF.

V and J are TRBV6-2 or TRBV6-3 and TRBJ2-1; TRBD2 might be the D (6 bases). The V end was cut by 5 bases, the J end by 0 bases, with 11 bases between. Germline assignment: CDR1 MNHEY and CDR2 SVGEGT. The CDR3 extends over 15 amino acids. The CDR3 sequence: CASSTDGGSYNEQFF. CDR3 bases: TGTGCCAGCAGTACCGACGGGGGCTCCTACAATGAGCAGTTCTTC.

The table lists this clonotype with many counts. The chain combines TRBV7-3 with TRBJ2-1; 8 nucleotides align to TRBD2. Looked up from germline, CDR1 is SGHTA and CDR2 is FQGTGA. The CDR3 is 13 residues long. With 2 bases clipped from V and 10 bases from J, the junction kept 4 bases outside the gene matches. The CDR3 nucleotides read TGTGCCAGCAGCTTAGGAGCTAGCGGGGAGCAGTTCTTC. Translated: CASSLGASGEQFF.

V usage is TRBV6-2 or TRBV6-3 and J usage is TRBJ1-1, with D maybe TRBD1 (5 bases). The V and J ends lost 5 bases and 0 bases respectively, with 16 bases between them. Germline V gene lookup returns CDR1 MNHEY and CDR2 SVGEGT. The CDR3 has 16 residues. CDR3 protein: CASSLGGPFMNTEAFF. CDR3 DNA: TGTGCCAGCAGTCTTGGGGGACCCTTTATGAACACTGAAGCTTTCTTT.

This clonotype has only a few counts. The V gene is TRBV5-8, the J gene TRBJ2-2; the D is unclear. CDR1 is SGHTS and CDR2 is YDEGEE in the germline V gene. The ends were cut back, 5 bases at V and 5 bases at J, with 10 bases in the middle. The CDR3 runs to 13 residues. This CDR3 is CASRPRRTGELFF. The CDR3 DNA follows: TGTGCCAGCAGACCCAGGAGAACCGGGGAGCTGTTTTTT.

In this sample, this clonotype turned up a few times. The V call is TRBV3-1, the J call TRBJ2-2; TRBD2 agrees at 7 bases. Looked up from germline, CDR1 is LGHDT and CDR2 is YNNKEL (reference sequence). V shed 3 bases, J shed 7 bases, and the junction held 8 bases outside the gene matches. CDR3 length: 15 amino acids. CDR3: CASSQAPSSGGELFF. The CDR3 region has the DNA TGTGCCAGCAGCCAGGCCCCGTCTAGCGGCGGGGAGCTGTTTTTT.

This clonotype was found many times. In DNA form, the CDR3 reads TGTGCCAGCGCGGCCAGCTCCTACGAGCAGTACTTC. It codes for CASAASSYEQYF. This sequence joins TRBV18 and TRBJ2-7, with D uncertain. CDR1 KGHSH and CDR2 LQKENI come from the germline V gene. The length of the CDR3 is 12 residues. Trimming shortened V by 8 bases and J by 0 bases, and 8 bases separated the two germline ends.

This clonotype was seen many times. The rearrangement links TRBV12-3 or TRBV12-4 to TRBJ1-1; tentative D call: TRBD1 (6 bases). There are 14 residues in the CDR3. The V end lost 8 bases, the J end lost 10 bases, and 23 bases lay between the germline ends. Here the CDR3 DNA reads TGTGCCAGCTCACCGGGGGGCTTGGGGGTTTTAGCTTTCTTT. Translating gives CASSPGGLGVLAFF.

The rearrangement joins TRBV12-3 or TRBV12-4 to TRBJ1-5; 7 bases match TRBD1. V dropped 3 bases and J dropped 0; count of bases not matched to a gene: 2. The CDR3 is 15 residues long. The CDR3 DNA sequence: TGTGCCAGCAGTTTTAACAGGGGTAGCAATCAGCCCCAGCATTTT. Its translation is CASSFNRGSNQPQHF.

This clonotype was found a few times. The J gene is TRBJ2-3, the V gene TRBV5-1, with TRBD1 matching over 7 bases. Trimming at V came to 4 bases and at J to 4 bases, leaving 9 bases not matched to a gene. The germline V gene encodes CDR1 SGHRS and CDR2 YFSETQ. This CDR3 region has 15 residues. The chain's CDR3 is CASSVNRGIADTQYF. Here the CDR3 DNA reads TGCGCCAGCAGCGTAAACAGGGGCATCGCAGATACGCAGTATTTT. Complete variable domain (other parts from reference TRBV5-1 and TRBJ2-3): KAGVTQTPRYLIKTRGQQVTLSCSPISGHRSVSWYQQTPGQGLQFLFEYFSETQRNKGNFPGRFSGRQFSNSRSEMNVSTLELGDSALYLCASSVNRGIADTQYFGPGTRLTVL.

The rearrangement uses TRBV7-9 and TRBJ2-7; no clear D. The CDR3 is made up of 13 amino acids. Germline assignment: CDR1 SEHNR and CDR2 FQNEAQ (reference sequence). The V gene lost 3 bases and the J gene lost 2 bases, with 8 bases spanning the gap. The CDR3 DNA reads TGTGCCAGCAGCTTCGCAGGTGCCTACGAGCAGTACTTC. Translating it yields CASSFAGAYEQYF.

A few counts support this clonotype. In DNA form, the CDR3 reads TGCAGCGTTGAAGGTGGTTTGCGAGCTTTCTTT. Translation gives CSVEGGLRAFF. The V and J genes are TRBV29-1 and TRBJ1-1; D gene ambiguous. CDR3 length equals 11 residues. Germline values: CDR1 SQVTM, CDR2 ANQGSEA. Trimming shortened V by 1 base and J by 10 bases, and 10 bases separated the two germline ends.

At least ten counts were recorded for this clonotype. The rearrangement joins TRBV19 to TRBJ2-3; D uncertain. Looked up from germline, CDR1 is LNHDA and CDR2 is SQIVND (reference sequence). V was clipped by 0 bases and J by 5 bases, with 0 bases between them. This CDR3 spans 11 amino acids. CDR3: CASSIEDTQYF. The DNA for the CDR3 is TGTGCCAGTAGTATAGAAGATACGCAGTATTTT.

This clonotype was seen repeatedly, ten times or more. In DNA, the CDR3 is TGTGCCAGCAGGCCTAGTGTGGGGAACACTGAAGCTTTCTTT. Translating it yields CASRPSVGNTEAFF. This chain connects TRBV28 to TRBJ1-1; the D is unclear. Trimming cost V 6 bases and J 1 base, with 12 bases left between them. Germline lookup yields CDR1 MDHEN and CDR2 SYDVKM. This CDR3 contains 14 residues.

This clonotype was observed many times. The CDR3 DNA sequence: TGTGCCAGCAGTCCGGGACTTGGAAACACCATATATTTT. This codes for CASSPGLGNTIYF. The V call is TRBV6-2 or TRBV6-3, the J call TRBJ1-3; weak D call: TRBD1 (5 bases). The CDR3 length is 13 residues. Germline CDR1 is MNHEY and CDR2 is SVGEGT. The ends were cut back, 5 bases at V and 3 bases at J, with 8 bases in the middle.

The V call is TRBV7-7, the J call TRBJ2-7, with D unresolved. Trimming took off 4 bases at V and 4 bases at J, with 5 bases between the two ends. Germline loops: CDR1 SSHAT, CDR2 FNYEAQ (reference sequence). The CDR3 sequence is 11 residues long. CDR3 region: CASSCCYEQYF. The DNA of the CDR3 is TGTGCCAGCAGCTGCTGTTACGAGCAGTACTTC.

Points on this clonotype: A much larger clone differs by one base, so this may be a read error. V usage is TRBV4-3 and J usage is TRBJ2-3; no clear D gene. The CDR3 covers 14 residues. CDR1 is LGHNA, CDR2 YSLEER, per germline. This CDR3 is CASNQDRRKDTQYF. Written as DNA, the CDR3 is TGCGCCAGCAACCAAGATCGACGCAAAGATACGCAGTATTTT.

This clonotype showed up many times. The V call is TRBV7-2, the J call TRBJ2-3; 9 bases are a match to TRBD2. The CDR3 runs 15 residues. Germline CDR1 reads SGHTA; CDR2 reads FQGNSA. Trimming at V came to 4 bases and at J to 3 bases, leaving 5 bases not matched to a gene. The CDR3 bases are TGTGCCAGCAGCTCGCGGGGGGGCCCGACAGATACGCAGTATTTT. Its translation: CASSSRGGPTDTQYF.

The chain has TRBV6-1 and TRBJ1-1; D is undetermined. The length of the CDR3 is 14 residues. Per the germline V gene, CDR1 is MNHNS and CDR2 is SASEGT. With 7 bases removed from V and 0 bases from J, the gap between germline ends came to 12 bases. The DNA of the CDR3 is TGTGCCAGCACCCCCGACGGATTGAACACTGAAGCTTTCTTT. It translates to CASTPDGLNTEAFF.

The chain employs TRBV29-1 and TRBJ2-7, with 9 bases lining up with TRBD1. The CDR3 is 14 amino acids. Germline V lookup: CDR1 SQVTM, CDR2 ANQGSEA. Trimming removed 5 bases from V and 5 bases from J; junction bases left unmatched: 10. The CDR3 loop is CSVRRATGGDEQYF. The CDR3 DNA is TGCAGCGTTCGGCGTGCTACAGGGGGCGACGAGCAGTACTTC.

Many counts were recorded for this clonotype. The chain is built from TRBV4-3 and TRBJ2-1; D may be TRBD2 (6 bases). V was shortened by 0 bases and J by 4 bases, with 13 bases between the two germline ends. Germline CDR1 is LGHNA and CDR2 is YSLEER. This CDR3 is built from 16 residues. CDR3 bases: TGCGCCAGCAGCCAAGATGACCTGGGGGGTTACAATGAGCAGTTCTTC. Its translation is CASSQDDLGGYNEQFF.

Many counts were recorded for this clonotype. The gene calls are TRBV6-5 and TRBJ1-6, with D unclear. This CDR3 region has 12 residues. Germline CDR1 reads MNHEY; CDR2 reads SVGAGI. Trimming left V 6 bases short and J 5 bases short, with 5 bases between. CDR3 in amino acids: CASRENNSPLHF. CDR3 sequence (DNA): TGTGCCAGCAGGGAAAATAATTCACCCCTCCACTTT.

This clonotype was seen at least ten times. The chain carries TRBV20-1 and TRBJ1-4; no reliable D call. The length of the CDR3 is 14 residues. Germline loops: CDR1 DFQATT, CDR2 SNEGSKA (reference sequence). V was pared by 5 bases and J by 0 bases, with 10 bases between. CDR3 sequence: CSALQTATNEKLFF. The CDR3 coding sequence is TGCAGTGCTTTGCAGACGGCAACTAATGAAAAACTGTTTTTT.

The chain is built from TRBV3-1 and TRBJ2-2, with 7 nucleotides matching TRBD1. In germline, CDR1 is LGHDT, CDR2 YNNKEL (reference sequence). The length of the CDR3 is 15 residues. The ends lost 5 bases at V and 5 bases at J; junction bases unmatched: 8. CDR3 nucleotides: TGTGCCAGCAGCTTTCGACAGGGAGAGACCGGGGAGCTGTTTTTT. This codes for CASSFRQGETGELFF.

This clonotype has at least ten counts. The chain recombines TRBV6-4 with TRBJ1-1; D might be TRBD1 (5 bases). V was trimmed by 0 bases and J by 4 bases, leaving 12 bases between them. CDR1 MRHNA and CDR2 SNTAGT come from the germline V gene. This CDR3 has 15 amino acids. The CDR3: CASSDSGDGSTEAFF. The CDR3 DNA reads TGTGCCAGCAGTGACTCGGGGGATGGGAGCACTGAAGCTTTCTTT.

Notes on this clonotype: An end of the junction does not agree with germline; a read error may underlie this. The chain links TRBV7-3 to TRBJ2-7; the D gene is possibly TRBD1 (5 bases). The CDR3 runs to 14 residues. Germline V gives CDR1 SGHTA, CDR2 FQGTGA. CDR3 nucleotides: TGTGCCAGCAGCCCCCAGGGAAACTCCGACGAGCAGTACTTC. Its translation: CASSPQGNSDEQYF.

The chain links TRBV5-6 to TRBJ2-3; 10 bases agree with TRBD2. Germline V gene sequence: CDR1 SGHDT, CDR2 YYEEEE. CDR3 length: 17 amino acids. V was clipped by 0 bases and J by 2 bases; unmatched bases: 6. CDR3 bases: TGTGCCAGCAGCTTGGTAGGACTAGCGGTTCCCACAGATACGCAGTATTTT. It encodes CASSLVGLAVPTDTQYF.

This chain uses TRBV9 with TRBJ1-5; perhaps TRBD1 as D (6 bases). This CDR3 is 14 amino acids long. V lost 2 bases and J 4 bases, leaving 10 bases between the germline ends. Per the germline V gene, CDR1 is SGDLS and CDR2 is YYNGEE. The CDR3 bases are TGTGCCAGCAGCGTGGGGGCAGGAAATCAGCCCCAGCATTTT. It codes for CASSVGAGNQPQHF. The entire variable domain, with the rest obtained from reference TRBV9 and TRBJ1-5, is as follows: DSGVTQTPKHLITATGQRVTLRCSPRSGDLSVYWYQQSLDQGLQFLIQYYNGEERAKGNILERFSAQQFPDLHSELNLSSLELGDSALYFCASSVGAGNQPQHFGDGTRLSIL.